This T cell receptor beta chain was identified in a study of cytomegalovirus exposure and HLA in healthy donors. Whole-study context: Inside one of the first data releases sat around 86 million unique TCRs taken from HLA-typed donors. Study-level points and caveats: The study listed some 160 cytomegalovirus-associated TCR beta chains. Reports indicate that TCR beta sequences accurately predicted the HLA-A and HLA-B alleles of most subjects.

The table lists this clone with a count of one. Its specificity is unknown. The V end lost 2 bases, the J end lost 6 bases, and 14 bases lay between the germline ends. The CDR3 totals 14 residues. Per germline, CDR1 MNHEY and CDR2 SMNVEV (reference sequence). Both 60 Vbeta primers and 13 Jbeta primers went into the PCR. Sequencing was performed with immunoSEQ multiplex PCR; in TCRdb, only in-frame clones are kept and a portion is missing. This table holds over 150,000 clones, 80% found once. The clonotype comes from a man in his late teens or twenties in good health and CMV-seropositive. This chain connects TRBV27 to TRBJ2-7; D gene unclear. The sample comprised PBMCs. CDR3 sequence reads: CASSLGVGFGEQYF. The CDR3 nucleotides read TGTGCCAGCAGTTTAGGAGTGGGTTTTGGCGAGCAGTACTTC.